This entry lists 11 T cell receptor beta chains sequenced from one sample in a study of blood T cell repertoires in COVID-19. Only in-frame clones appear in the TCRdb table, and some are missing; sequencing was by immunoSEQ multiplex PCR. Of more than 300,000 clones in the sample, about 87% are singletons; the top ten hold under 2%. What was sequenced was peripheral blood. The receptor set was obtained from a woman in her 30s with COVID-19, enrolled during active disease.

The chain uses TRBV14 and TRBJ1-1; no definite D call. Germline CDR1 is SGHDN and CDR2 is FVKESK. Trimming removed 1 base at V and 8 bases at J, with 11 bases between. The CDR3 length is 13 residues. The CDR3 region is CASSQGPGIEAFF. CDR3 sequence (DNA): TGTGCCAGCAGCCAAGGGCCAGGCATAGAAGCTTTCTTT.

The chain carries TRBV28 and TRBJ2-3; tentative D call: TRBD2 (6 bases). The V gene lost 6 bases and the J gene lost 2 bases, with 21 bases spanning the gap. Germline V CDR1 and CDR2: MDHEN, SYDVKM. The CDR3 is 17 residues long. CDR3 in amino acids: CASSWGLRRGLTDTQYF. As DNA, the CDR3 is TGTGCCAGCAGCTGGGGACTTAGGCGGGGTCTCACAGATACGCAGTATTTT.

The chain carries TRBV19 and TRBJ2-2, with D perhaps TRBD2 (5 bases). Germline CDR1 and CDR2: LNHDA and SQIVND (reference sequence). Trimming removed 10 bases from V and 1 base from J, with 7 bases in between. This CDR3 is built from 12 residues. Here the CDR3 DNA reads TGTGCCACCGGGATGAACACCGGGGAGCTGTTTTTT. Amino acids: CATGMNTGELFF.

The V gene is TRBV2, the J gene TRBJ2-2; 15 bases map to TRBD2. The CDR3 contains 19 residues. Looked up from germline, CDR1 is SNHLY and CDR2 is FYNNEI. With 5 bases clipped from V and 0 bases from J, the junction kept 7 bases outside the gene matches. CDR3 sequence reads: CASSQFGTSGGTNTGELFF. CDR3 sequence (DNA): TGTGCCAGCAGTCAATTTGGGACTAGCGGGGGGACGAACACCGGGGAGCTGTTTTTT.

V gene TRBV10-2 combines with J gene TRBJ1-2; tentatively, D is TRBD1 (5 bases). The CDR3 covers 15 residues. Trimming removed 0 bases from V and 4 bases from J, with 12 bases in between. Germline V gene sequence: CDR1 WSHSY, CDR2 SAAADI. The CDR3 here is CASSESLGPRYGYTF. DNA for the CDR3: TGCGCCAGCAGTGAGTCGTTGGGGCCGCGCTATGGCTACACCTTC.

V is TRBV5-1 and J is TRBJ1-6, with 7 bases lining up with TRBD1. Per germline, CDR1 SGHRS and CDR2 YFSETQ. This CDR3 spans 16 amino acids. The junction had 13 bases not matched to a gene; V was cut back by 4 bases and J by 9 bases. The CDR3 DNA sequence: TGCGCCAGCAGCCCCCCGGGTAGGGGGCCGAGTTCACCCCTCCACTTT. This codes for CASSPPGRGPSSPLHF.

The chain joins TRBV7-8 to TRBJ2-5, with TRBD2 as a possible D gene (5 bases). CDR1 is SGHVS and CDR2 is FQNEAQ in the germline V gene. The CDR3 is made up of 17 amino acids. The V end was cut by 5 bases, the J end by 1 base, with 20 bases between. CDR3 nucleotides: TGTGCCAGCAGCCTCAGACCGCCTAGCCCACCCCAAGAGACCCAGTACTTC. This translates into CASSLRPPSPPQETQYF.

The V gene is TRBV18, the J gene TRBJ2-5, with 7 bases lining up with TRBD1. The CDR3 sequence is 14 residues long. Germline-derived CDR1 and CDR2 are KGHSH and LQKENI. V was clipped by 0 bases and J by 3 bases; unmatched bases: 1. The CDR3 DNA is TGTGCCAGCTCACCACCGGGACAGAAAGAGACCCAGTACTTC. It yields the protein CASSPPGQKETQYF.

The chain recombines TRBV7-8 with TRBJ1-5; D might be TRBD1 (5 bases). CDR3 size: 13 residues. Per the germline V gene, CDR1 is SGHVS and CDR2 is FQNEAQ. Trimming shortened V by 2 bases and J by 10 bases, and 12 bases separated the two germline ends. The CDR3 sequence is CASSLLGGGPQHF. DNA of the CDR3: TGTGCCAGCAGCTTACTGGGGGGGGGTCCCCAGCATTTT.

The chain is built from TRBV5-1 and TRBJ1-1; the D is unclear. The CDR3 sequence is 11 residues long. Germline V gene lookup returns CDR1 SGHRS and CDR2 YFSETQ. V was pared by 4 bases and J by 8 bases, with 9 bases between. The CDR3 reads CASSPGSEAFF. The CDR3 DNA reads as TGCGCCAGCAGCCCCGGGTCGGAAGCTTTCTTT.

This sequence joins TRBV7-2 and TRBJ2-3, with TRBD2 matching over 9 bases. With V trimmed by 1 base and J by 9 bases, 11 bases remained unmatched. This CDR3 is built from 16 residues. Germline CDR1 and CDR2: SGHTA and FQGNSA. The CDR3 loop is CASSLEVAGGPGTQYF. Here the CDR3 DNA reads TGTGCCAGCAGCTTAGAGGTTGCGGGGGGGCCAGGGACGCAGTATTTT. The entire variable domain, with the rest obtained from reference TRBV7-2 and TRBJ2-3, is as follows: GAGVSQSPSNKVTEKGKDVELRCDPISGHTALYWYRQSLGQGLEFLIYFQGNSAPDKSGLPSDRFSAERTGGSVSTLTIQRTQQEDSAVYLCASSLEVAGGPGTQYFGPGTRLTVL.